Sequencing of this T cell receptor beta chain was carried out in a study of cytomegalovirus exposure and HLA in healthy donors. PCR employed 60 Vbeta and 13 Jbeta primers. Data came from immunoSEQ multiplex PCR; TCRdb stores just in-frame clones and leaves some out. The data contain approximately 200,000 clones, about four fifths of them singletons. Germline V gives CDR1 DFQATT, CDR2 SNEGSKA (reference sequence). V lost 5 bases to trimming and J lost 5 bases, with 9 bases between them. This CDR3 contains 11 residues. The source of this sequence is a boy aged 2-15 years in good health and CMV-seronegative. This rearrangement joins TRBV20-1 to TRBJ2-5; D gene ambiguous. The sample was PBMCs. CDR3 residues: CSAGPRETQYF. The CDR3 bases are TGCAGTGCTGGCCCGAGGGAGACCCAGTACTTC.